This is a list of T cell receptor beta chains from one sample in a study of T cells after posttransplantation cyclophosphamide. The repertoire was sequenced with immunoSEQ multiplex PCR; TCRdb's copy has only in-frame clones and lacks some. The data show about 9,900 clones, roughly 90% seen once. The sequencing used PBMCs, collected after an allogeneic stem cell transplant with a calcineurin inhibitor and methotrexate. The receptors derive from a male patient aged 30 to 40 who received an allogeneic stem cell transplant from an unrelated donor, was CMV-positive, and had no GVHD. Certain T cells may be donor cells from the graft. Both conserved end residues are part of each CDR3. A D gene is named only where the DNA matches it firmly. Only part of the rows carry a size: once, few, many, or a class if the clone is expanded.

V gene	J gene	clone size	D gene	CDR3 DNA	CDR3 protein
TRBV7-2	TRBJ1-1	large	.	TGTGCCAGCACTAATACCAGGGTGCCTGGAGAAGCTTTCTTT	CASTNTRVPGEAFF
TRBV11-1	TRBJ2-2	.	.	TGTGCCAGCAGCGCCGGCAGGGACACCGGGGAGCTGTTTTTT	CASSAGRDTGELFF
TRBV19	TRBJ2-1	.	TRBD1	TGTGCCAGCTCCGGACAGGGGCTCTACAATGAGCAGTTCTTC	CASSGQGLYNEQFF
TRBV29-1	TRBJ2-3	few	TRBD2	TGCAGCGTTGAAGGGCTAGCGGGAAGGGATACGCAGTATTTT	CSVEGLAGRDTQYF
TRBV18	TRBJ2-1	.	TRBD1	TGTGCCAGCTCACCCCCGGGCAGGGGGCTCGATGAGCAGTTCTTC	CASSPPGRGLDEQFF
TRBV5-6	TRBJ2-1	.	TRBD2	TGTGCCAGCAGCGCACCGGGACTAGCGGAACACAATGAGCAGTTCTTC	CASSAPGLAEHNEQFF
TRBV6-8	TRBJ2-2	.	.	TGTGCCAGCAGACCCCTAAGGGGGCAGCTAGCGGGTGGGAACACCGGGGAGCTGTTTTTT	CASRPLRGQLAGGNTGELFF
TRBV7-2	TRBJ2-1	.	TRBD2	TGTGCCAGCAGCTTACGTCGGGGGGGGAATGAGCAGTTCTTC	CASSLRRGGNEQFF
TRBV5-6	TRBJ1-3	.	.	TGTGCCAGCGGAGGCCTTACCTCTGGAAACACCATATATTTT	CASGGLTSGNTIYF
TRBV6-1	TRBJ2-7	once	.	TGTGCCAGCAGTGAAGCTGACTTCCAGGGGCAGTACTTC	CASSEADFQGQYF
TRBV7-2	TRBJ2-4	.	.	TGTGCCAGCAACGGGGGGCTTGTCAAAAACATTCAGTACTTC	CASNGGLVKNIQYF
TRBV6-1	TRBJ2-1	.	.	TGTGCCAGCAGTCCCTCGGCCGAAGCGTACAATGAGCAGTTCTTC	CASSPSAEAYNEQFF
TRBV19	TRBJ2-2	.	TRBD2	TGTGCCAGTAGTAGACTAGCGGGAGGGATTACCGGGGAGCTGTTTTTT	CASSRLAGGITGELFF
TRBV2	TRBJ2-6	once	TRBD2	TGTGCCAGCAGTGAAAGTACTGAGACTAGCGGCTCTGGGGCCAACGTCCTGACTTTC	CASSESTETSGSGANVLTF
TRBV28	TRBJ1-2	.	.	TGTGCCAGCAGTTTGCCCCGGGTCCCCAACTATGGCTACACCTTC	CASSLPRVPNYGYTF
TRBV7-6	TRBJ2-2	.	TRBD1	TGTGCCAGCAGCTGGGACAGCAGGGAGCTGTTTTTT	CASSWDSRELFF
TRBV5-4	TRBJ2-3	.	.	TGTGCCAGCAGGGCCCAGACAGATACGCAGTATTTT	CASRAQTDTQYF
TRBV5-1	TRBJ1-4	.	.	TGCGCCAGCAGCTTGGCCAGGAATGAAAAACTGTTTTTT	CASSLARNEKLFF
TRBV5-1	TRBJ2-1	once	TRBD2	TGCGCCAGCAGCCCAAGCGGGAGGGCCTACAATGAGCAGTTCTTC	CASSPSGRAYNEQFF
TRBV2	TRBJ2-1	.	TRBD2	TGTGCCAGCAGCGTCGCAGCGGGAGGAGGAAATGAGCAGTTCTTC	CASSVAAGGGNEQFF
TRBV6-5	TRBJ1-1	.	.	TGTGCCAGCAGTTACAGTCTGGATCCGGAGGACGCTTTCTTT	CASSYSLDPEDAFF
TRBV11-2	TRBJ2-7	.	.	TGTGCCAGCAGCCCGCGGACGGACATAACTACGCCCTACGAGCAGTACTTC	CASSPRTDITTPYEQYF
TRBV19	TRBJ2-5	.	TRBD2	TGTGCCAGTAGTATTGTGGCCAGCGGGATAGGGGAGACCCAGTACTTC	CASSIVASGIGETQYF
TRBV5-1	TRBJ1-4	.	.	TGCGCCAGCAGCTTCCAGGGAAACCGAAATGAAAAACTGCTTTTT	CASSFQGNRNEKLLF
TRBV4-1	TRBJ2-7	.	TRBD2	TGCGCCAGCAGCCAATTCGAACTAGCGGGAGGGCGGAACGAGCAGTACTTC	CASSQFELAGGRNEQYF
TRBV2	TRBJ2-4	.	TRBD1	TGTGCCAGCAGCATCGGGACAGCAATTCTTCTAAACATTCAGTACTTC	CASSIGTAILLNIQYF
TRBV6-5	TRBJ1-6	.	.	TGTGCCAGCAGTTACTGGACAGCGACGTTTTCACCCCTCCACTTT	CASSYWTATFSPLHF
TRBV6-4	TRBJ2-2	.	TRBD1	TGTGCCAGCAGGCTACAGGGGTCAGGGGAGCTGTTTTTT	CASRLQGSGELFF
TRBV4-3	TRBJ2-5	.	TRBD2	TGCGCCAGCAGCCAAGCGGAAGGCGGGAGGGCCGAGACCCAGTACTTC	CASSQAEGGRAETQYF
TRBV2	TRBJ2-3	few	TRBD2	TGTGCCAGCACCCCCGGGACTAGCGGTTACACAGATACGCAGTATTTT	CASTPGTSGYTDTQYF
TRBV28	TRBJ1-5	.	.	TGTGCCAGCACCAGGTGGGCCAGGGGACCCCCTCAGCCCCAGCATTTT	CASTRWARGPPQPQHF
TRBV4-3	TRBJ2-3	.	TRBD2	TGCGCCAGCAGCCAAGATGGAGCTAGCGGGTACACAGATACGCAGTATTTT	CASSQDGASGYTDTQYF
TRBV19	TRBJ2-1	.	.	TGTGCCAGTAGTTTGGGAGCGGGTAGCTCCTACAATGAGCAGTTCTTC	CASSLGAGSSYNEQFF
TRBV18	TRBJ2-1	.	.	TGTGCCAGCTCACCTCTTTCTCAGGACAATGAGCAGTTCTTC	CASSPLSQDNEQFF
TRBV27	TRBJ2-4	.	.	TGTGCCAGCAGTTTGAGGGGGGGCATTCAGTACTTC	CASSLRGGIQYF
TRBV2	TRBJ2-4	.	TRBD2	TGTGCCAGCACTCCTGGACTAGCGCTACAAAACATTCAGTACTTC	CASTPGLALQNIQYF
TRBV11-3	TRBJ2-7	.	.	TGTGCCAGCAGCGACAGACAGTCCTACGAGCAGTACTTC	CASSDRQSYEQYF
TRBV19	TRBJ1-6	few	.	TGTGCCAGTAGTCCCCGTGGAGGGACGGCGTCACCCCTCCACTTT	CASSPRGGTASPLHF
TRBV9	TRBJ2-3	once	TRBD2	TGTGCCAGCAGCGTGGGACTAGCGGGGATAACAGATACGCAGTATTTT	CASSVGLAGITDTQYF
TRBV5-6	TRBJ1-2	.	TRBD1	TGTGCCAGCAGCCCGGGACAGGGCTTTAAGTATGGCTACACCTTC	CASSPGQGFKYGYTF
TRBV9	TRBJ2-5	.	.	TGTGCCAGCAGTGCGGGATCCGGGGCGCTGGAGACCCAGTACTTC	CASSAGSGALETQYF
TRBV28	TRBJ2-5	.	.	TGTGCCAGCAGTTCCTACCGTCAAGAGACCCAGTACTTC	CASSSYRQETQYF
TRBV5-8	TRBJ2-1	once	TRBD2	TGTGCCAGCAGCTTGGTCCCCAGGTTGGCTAGCGGGAGGATTGATGAGCAGTTCTTC	CASSLVPRLASGRIDEQFF
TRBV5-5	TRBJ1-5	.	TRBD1	TGTGCCAGCAGTTTACGACAGGGAGGCAATCAGCCCCAGCATTTT	CASSLRQGGNQPQHF
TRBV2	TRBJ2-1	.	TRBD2	TGTGCCAGCAGTGACGGGACTAGCTCCTACAATGAGCAGTTCTTC	CASSDGTSSYNEQFF
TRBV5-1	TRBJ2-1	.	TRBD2	TGCGCCAGCAGCTTGGCATCTAGCGGTTTTTACAATGAGCAGTTCTTC	CASSLASSGFYNEQFF
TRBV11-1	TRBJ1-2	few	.	TGTGCCAGCAGCTTATACGGGGACTATGGCTACACCTTC	CASSLYGDYGYTF
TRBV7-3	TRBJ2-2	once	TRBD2	TGTGCCAGCAGCTGGACTAGCGGGAGCGACTACACCGGGGAGCTGTTTTTT	CASSWTSGSDYTGELFF
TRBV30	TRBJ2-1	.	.	TGTGCCTGGAAGGCAGGACACTACAATGAGCAGTTCTTC	CAWKAGHYNEQFF
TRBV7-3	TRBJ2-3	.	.	TGTGCCAGCAGCCACCTTATCGCGGATACGCAGTATTTT	CASSHLIADTQYF